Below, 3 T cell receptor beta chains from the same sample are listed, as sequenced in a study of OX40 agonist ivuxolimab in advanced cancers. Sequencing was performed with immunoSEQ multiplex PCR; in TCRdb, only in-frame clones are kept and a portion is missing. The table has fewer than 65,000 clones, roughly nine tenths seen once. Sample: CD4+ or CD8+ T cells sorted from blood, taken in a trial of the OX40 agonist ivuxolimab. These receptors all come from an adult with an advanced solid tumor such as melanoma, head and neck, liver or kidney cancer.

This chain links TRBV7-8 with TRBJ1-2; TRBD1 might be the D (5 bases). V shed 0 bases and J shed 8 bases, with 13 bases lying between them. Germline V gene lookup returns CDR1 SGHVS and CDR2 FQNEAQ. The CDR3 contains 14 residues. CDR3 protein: CASSLAKGASGYTF. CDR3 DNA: TGTGCCAGCAGCTTAGCGAAAGGGGCGAGCGGCTACACCTTC. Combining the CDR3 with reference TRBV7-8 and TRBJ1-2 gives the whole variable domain GAGVSQSPRYKVAKRGQDVALRCDPISGHVSLFWYQQALGQGPEFLTYFQNEAQLDKSGLPSDRFFAERPEGSVSTLKIQRTQQEDSAVYLCASSLAKGASGYTFGSGTRLTVV.

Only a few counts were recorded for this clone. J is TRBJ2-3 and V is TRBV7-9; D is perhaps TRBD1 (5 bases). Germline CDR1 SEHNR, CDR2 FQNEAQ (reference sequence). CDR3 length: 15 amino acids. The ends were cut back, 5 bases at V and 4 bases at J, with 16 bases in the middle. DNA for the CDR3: TGTGCCAGCAGCGACACCACAGGCAGTGCAGATACGCAGTATTTT. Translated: CASSDTTGSADTQYF.

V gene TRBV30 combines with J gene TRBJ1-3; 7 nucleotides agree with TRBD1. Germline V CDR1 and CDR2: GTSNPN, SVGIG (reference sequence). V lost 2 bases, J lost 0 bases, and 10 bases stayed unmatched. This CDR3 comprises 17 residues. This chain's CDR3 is CAWSLPLAGGSGNTIYF. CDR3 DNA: TGTGCCTGGAGTCTACCTCTGGCAGGGGGCTCTGGAAACACCATATATTTT.